This T cell receptor beta chain came from a study of cytomegalovirus exposure and HLA in healthy donors. Libraries were prepared by immunoSEQ multiplex PCR; TCRdb keeps only in-frame clonotypes and omits some of them. The table lists over 110,000 clones, approximately 84% of them singletons. Germline CDR1 reads MNHEY; CDR2 reads SMNVEV (reference sequence). V dropped 4 bases and J dropped 10; count of bases not matched to a gene: 11. The CDR3 is 16 residues long. The sequence came from a woman aged 25 to 39 in good health and CMV-seronegative. V and J are TRBV27 and TRBJ1-6; 9 nucleotides align to TRBD1. The source material was PBMCs. CDR3 nucleotide sequence: TGTGCCAGCAGTTCTTACACCGGGACAGGGTTATCACCCCTCCACTTT. Translated, it gives CASSSYTGTGLSPLHF.